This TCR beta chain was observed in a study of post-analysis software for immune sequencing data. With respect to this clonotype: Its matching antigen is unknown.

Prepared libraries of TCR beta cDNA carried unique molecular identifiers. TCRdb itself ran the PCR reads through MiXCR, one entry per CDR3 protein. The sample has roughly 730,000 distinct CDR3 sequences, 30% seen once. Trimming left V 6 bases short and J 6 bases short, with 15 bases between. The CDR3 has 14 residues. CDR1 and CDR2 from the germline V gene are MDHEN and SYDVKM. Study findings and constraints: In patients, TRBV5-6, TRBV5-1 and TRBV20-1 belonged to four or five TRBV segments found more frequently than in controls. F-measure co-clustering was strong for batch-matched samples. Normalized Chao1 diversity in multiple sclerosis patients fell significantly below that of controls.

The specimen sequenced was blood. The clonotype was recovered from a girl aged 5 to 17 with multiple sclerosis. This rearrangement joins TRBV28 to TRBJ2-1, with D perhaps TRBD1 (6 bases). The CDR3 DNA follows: TGTGCCAGCAGGACGGGACACCCACGCAATGAGCAGTTCTTC. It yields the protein CASRTGHPRNEQFF.